The clone carrying this T cell receptor beta chain has a handful of counts. Its target is unknown. The sample is drawn from a study of T cell repertoires in cytomegalovirus infection. TCRdb used MiXCR to reprocess the reads, holding one entry per CDR3 protein. The sample holds about 150,000 distinct CDR3 sequences; roughly 32% are singletons and the top ten take around 50%. Germline assignment: CDR1 MNHEY and CDR2 SMNVEV (reference sequence). The CDR3 runs 13 residues. V was cut by 2 bases and J by 4 bases, with 8 bases left in between. This TCR came from a human donor in good health (CMV status not recorded). Some clones in this sample may be carry-over from other donors' samples. Sequenced here: CD8+ T cells from cultured PBMCs, sampled from culture after CMV antigen stimulation. V gene TRBV27 combines with J gene TRBJ1-2; maybe TRBD1 (6 bases). The CDR3 nucleotides read TGTGCCAGCAGTTTACAGGGGACCTATGGCTACACCTTC. Its protein product is CASSLQGTYGYTF.